This T cell receptor (beta chain) is drawn from a study of cytotoxic CD8 clonotypes in ibrutinib-treated CLL. For the study at large: Results showed some 25 partial and 2 complete responses; following median roughly 70 months, around 15 remained remitted, approximately twelve advanced. Study-level points and caveats: Public clonotypes, found uncommonly, either contracted or stayed stable on treatment. Clonality rose at ibrutinib response and fell back toward baseline at progression. Baseline clonality exceeded age-matched healthy donors and tracked circulating CD8+ T-cell counts.

The V end was cut by 4 bases, the J end by 5 bases, with 13 bases between. This CDR3 is 14 amino acids long. Germline lookup yields CDR1 MGHRA and CDR2 YSYEKL. Notes on this clone: Its antigen is still unknown.

TCRdb keeps only in-frame clones here, not all; method: immunoSEQ multiplex PCR. The sample holds about 3,000 clones, approximately 78% seen once. The clonotype originates from a human donor with chronic lymphocytic leukemia. The sequenced sample was PBMCs, obtained before ibrutinib treatment. This chain uses TRBV4-1 with TRBJ2-3, with D perhaps TRBD1 (7 bases). The CDR3 region is CASSPIQGGDTQYF. The CDR3 region has the DNA TGCGCCAGCAGCCCCATCCAGGGGGGAGATACGCAGTATTTT.